A selection of T cell receptor beta chains follows, all from one sample in a study of blood T cell repertoires in COVID-19. Data came from immunoSEQ multiplex PCR; TCRdb stores just in-frame clones and leaves some out. The sample shows over 300,000 clones, approximately 83% of them seen only once. The material sequenced was PBMCs or T cells enriched from blood (not recorded which). The source of these receptors is a man in his thirties or forties who had recovered from COVID-19. The CDR3 runs from the conserved cysteine through the conserved F or W. The D gene is left open where the match is weak. The size field is filled for only some rows; it gives once, few, many or a size class.

NA | TRBJ2-1 | TRBV4-2 | NA | CASSQDRDNEQFF | TGTGCCAGCAGCCAAGACAGGGATAATGAGCAGTTCTTC
NA | TRBJ1-1 | TRBV7-2 | NA | CASSFRTRQTEAFF | TGTGCCAGCAGCTTTCGGACAAGACAGACCGAAGCTTTCTTT
once | TRBJ2-7 | TRBV11-3 | TRBD2 | CASSLKSGGTYEQYF | TGTGCCAGCAGCTTAAAAAGCGGGGGGACCTACGAGCAGTACTTC
NA | TRBJ2-4 | TRBV10-3 | TRBD2 | CAISDISGGIQYF | TGTGCCATCAGTGACATAAGCGGGGGGATTCAGTACTTC
NA | TRBJ2-7 | TRBV9 | NA | CASSAGPGQTYEQYF | TGTGCCAGCAGCGCAGGACCCGGACAGACCTACGAGCAGTACTTC
NA | TRBJ2-1 | TRBV6-5 | NA | CASSPTRGSEQFF | TGTGCCAGCAGCCCCACCAGAGGGAGTGAGCAGTTCTTC
NA | TRBJ1-1 | TRBV7-3 | TRBD1 | CASSPTGAATEAFF | TGTGCCAGCAGCCCGACAGGGGCGGCCACTGAAGCTTTCTTT
NA | TRBJ1-2 | TRBV2 | NA | CASSEGRGGYGYTF | TGTGCCAGCAGTGAAGGTCGGGGAGGCTATGGCTACACCTTC
NA | TRBJ1-3 | TRBV2 | NA | CASRGGISGNTIYF | TGTGCCAGCAGGGGAGGGATCTCTGGAAACACCATATATTTT
NA | TRBJ2-7 | TRBV7-9 | NA | CASSIEGVYEQYF | TGTGCCAGCAGCATAGAAGGGGTCTACGAGCAGTACTTC
NA | TRBJ1-1 | TRBV19 | NA | CASSIRVTNTEAFF | TGTGCCAGTAGTATCCGGGTCACGAACACTGAAGCTTTCTTT
NA | TRBJ2-7 | TRBV5-6 | TRBD1 | CASSPDRFSTIEQYF | TGTGCCAGCAGTCCGGACAGGTTCTCCACTATCGAGCAGTACTTC
NA | TRBJ1-6 | TRBV2 | TRBD1 | CARKGQGNSPLHF | TGTGCCAGGAAGGGACAGGGAAATTCACCCCTCCACTTT
few | TRBJ1-2 | TRBV19 | NA | CASSIPLNYGYTF | TGTGCCAGTAGTATACCTTTGAACTATGGCTACACCTTC
NA | TRBJ1-2 | TRBV2 | TRBD1 | CASSLGQGGGYTF | TGTGCCAGCAGCCTCGGACAGGGTGGAGGCTACACCTTC
NA | TRBJ2-1 | TRBV5-1 | TRBD2 | CASSPGLAGGISSYNEQFF | TGCGCCAGCAGCCCCGGACTAGCGGGGGGTATAAGCTCCTACAATGAGCAGTTCTTC
few | TRBJ2-2 | TRBV10-1 | NA | CASSGSSGKRTGELFF | TGCGCCAGCAGTGGATCCTCAGGGAAAAGAACCGGGGAGCTGTTTTTT
NA | TRBJ1-6 | TRBV18 | NA | CASSPTGGGSPLHF | TGTGCCAGCTCACCAACCGGGGGTGGGTCACCCCTCCACTTT
NA | TRBJ2-1 | TRBV19 | TRBD1 | CASSITGESYNEQFF | TGTGCCAGTAGTATTACAGGGGAATCCTACAATGAGCAGTTCTTC
NA | TRBJ1-3 | TRBV19 | TRBD1 | CASSMGDSGNTIYF | TGTGCCAGTAGTATGGGGGACAGCGGAAACACCATATATTTT